These 19 T cell receptor beta chains were sequenced from one sample in a study of CD8+CD57+ T cells in acquired aplastic anemia. The use of genomic DNA as template underpinned the TCR beta VDJ and CDR3 profiling. TCRdb re-derived calls from the reads in MiXCR, one entry per CDR3 protein. The top ten clones hold 0.82% of a sample with approximately 470,000 distinct CDR3 sequences, about a third of them seen once. In patients chosen for sequencing, flow cytometry had shown CD8+CD57+ cell expansion. Sequenced sample: sorted CD4+, CD8+, or CD8+CD57+ T cells (not recorded which) from PBMCs. The source of these receptors is a human donor with aplastic anemia.

In regard to this clonotype: A much larger clone lies one base from this, so it may be a read error. The genes are TRBV24-1 and TRBJ2-2, with 12 positions matching TRBD2. This CDR3 has 16 amino acids. The V gene's germline CDR1 is KGHDR and CDR2 SFDVKD. V trimming: 5 bases; J trimming: 8 bases; junction bases outside the gene matches: 8. CDR3 region: CATSGPGTSGRGELFF. The CDR3 region has the DNA TGTGCCACCAGTGGTCCCGGGACTAGCGGGCGAGGGGAGCTGTTTTTT.

This clonotype occurred a few times. This sequence joins TRBV6-4 and TRBJ2-1, with no clear D. CDR1 MRHNA and CDR2 SNTAGT come from the germline V gene. There are 14 residues in the CDR3. V was clipped by 7 bases and J by 1 base, with 11 bases between them. This CDR3 is CASTTFRSYNEQFF. The CDR3 DNA is TGTGCCAGCACCACCTTCCGATCCTACAATGAGCAGTTCTTC.

This chain links TRBV15 with TRBJ2-5; D might be TRBD1 (6 bases). The CDR3 has 14 amino acids. CDR1 is LNHNV and CDR2 is YYDKDF in the germline V gene (reference sequence). Trimming shortened V by 1 base and J by 5 bases, and 11 bases separated the two germline ends. The CDR3 DNA is TGTGCCACCAGCAGAGCACAGGGCAATGAGACCCAGTACTTC. As protein: CATSRAQGNETQYF. Drawing the rest from reference TRBV15 and TRBJ2-5, the complete variable domain is DAMVIQNPRYQVTQFGKPVTLSCSQTLNHNVMYWYQQKSSQAPKLLFHYYDKDFNNEADTPDNFQSRRPNTSFCFLDIRSPGLGDTAMYLCATSRAQGNETQYFGPGTRLLVL.

Only a few counts were recorded for this clonotype. This rearrangement joins TRBV3-1 to TRBJ1-6; D is unresolved. The V and J ends lost 1 base and 10 bases respectively, with 17 bases between them. The germline gives CDR1 LGHDT, CDR2 YNNKEL (reference sequence). The CDR3 totals 16 residues. The CDR3 region is CASSQVGSAGYSPLHF. For the CDR3, the DNA is TGTGCCAGCAGCCAAGTTGGCTCGGCGGGATACTCACCCCTCCACTTT.

The CDR3 sequence is CASSLPSGVEETQYF. CDR3 coding DNA: TGCGCCAGCAGCTTGCCCAGCGGGGTGGAAGAGACCCAGTACTTC. The J gene is TRBJ2-5, the V gene TRBV5-1; 7 nucleotides align to TRBD2. Germline V gives CDR1 SGHRS, CDR2 YFSETQ. The length of the CDR3 is 15 residues. The J segment lost 3 bases and the V segment lost 1 base, leaving 6 bases of the junction unmatched.

This clonotype was seen once. Given a much more abundant clone one base away, this may be a read error. This chain joins TRBV7-6 and TRBJ2-7; 11 bases agree with TRBD2. Looked up from germline, CDR1 is SGHVS and CDR2 is FNYEAQ. The CDR3 length is 15 residues. The CDR3 region has the DNA TGTGCCAACAGCTTAGCGGGAGGGCCTGAAGGTGAGCAGTACTTC. Translated, it gives CANSLAGGPEGEQYF.

This clonotype was seen only a few times. The V and J genes are TRBV5-1 and TRBJ2-7; the D is unclear. CDR1 is SGHRS and CDR2 is YFSETQ in the germline V gene. This CDR3 has 14 residues. V lost 0 bases, J lost 2 bases, and 9 bases lay in between. The CDR3 sequence: CASSLDPATYEQYF. The CDR3 region has the DNA TGCGCCAGCAGCTTGGATCCAGCAACCTACGAGCAGTACTTC.

This clonotype showed up many times. V usage is TRBV11-2 and J usage is TRBJ2-7, with 8 bases lining up with TRBD1. CDR1 is SGHAT, CDR2 FQNNGV, per germline. The CDR3 has 16 amino acids. Germline trimming cut 3 bases from V and 4 bases from J; bases unmatched to any gene: 11. The CDR3 sequence: CASSFQTGAMGYEQYF. CDR3 sequence (DNA): TGTGCCAGCAGCTTCCAGACAGGGGCGATGGGGTACGAGCAGTACTTC.

This clonotype was seen a handful of times. A much larger clone is a single base away; this may be a read error. The chain joins TRBV7-8 to TRBJ1-5; D is uncertain. The CDR3 has 13 amino acids. Germline assignment: CDR1 SGHVS and CDR2 FQNEAQ. The CDR3 coding sequence is TGTTCCAGCAGCTTAGTTGTGGAGCAGCCCCAGCATTTT. Amino acid sequence: CSSSLVVEQPQHF.

This chain uses TRBV10-3 with TRBJ1-2, with 8 bases identical to TRBD1. The CDR3 is 14 residues long. V lost 9 bases and J lost 3; bases outside the gene matches: 9. Per the germline V gene, CDR1 is ENHRY and CDR2 is SYGVKD. Written as DNA, the CDR3 is TGTGCCATAAGGGGTCAGGGGGCGGACTATGGCTACACCTTC. This translates into CAIRGQGADYGYTF.

This clonotype appeared a few times. The CDR3 here is CASSIIAVGSGELFF. The CDR3, as DNA: TGTGCCAGTAGTATTATAGCCGTCGGATCCGGGGAGCTGTTTTTT. The chain is built from TRBV19 and TRBJ2-2; D is undetermined. Germline CDR1 is LNHDA and CDR2 is SQIVND (reference sequence). The CDR3 spans 15 residues. V shed 3 bases and J shed 6 bases, with 14 bases lying between them.

The CDR3 is CASSQNFDSVYGYTF. The CDR3 DNA is TGCGCCAGCAGCCAAAATTTCGACAGCGTGTATGGCTACACCTTC. V usage is TRBV4-1 and J usage is TRBJ1-2, with a weak D call TRBD1 (5 bases). CDR3 size: 15 residues. Germline V CDR1 and CDR2: MGHRA, YSYEKL. V lost 2 bases to trimming and J lost 5 bases, with 15 bases between them.

The CDR3 is CAISEGRGEQYF. The CDR3 bases are TGTGCCATCAGTGAGGGCAGGGGCGAGCAGTACTTC. The V call is TRBV10-3, the J call TRBJ2-7; D might be TRBD1 (6 bases). CDR3 length equals 12 residues. The germline CDR1 and CDR2 sequences are ENHRY and SYGVKD. V was pared by 2 bases and J by 6 bases, with 8 bases between.

This clonotype was seen repeatedly, ten times or more. The rearrangement links TRBV7-2 to TRBJ1-1; D is uncertain. From germline, CDR1 is SGHTA and CDR2 FQGNSA. Trimming took 0 bases from V and 5 from J, leaving 10 bases between them. There are 14 residues in the CDR3. CDR3 nucleotide sequence: TGTGCCAGCAGCTTAGCTAGGGTTCGGACTGAAGCTTTCTTT. It is translated as CASSLARVRTEAFF.

The chain employs TRBV2 and TRBJ1-3; no clear D. V gave up 6 bases and J gave up 0 bases, with 9 bases separating them. The CDR3 sequence is 14 residues long. Germline-derived CDR1 and CDR2 are SNHLY and FYNNEI. CDR3 coding DNA: TGTGCCAGCAGGGGAGGACTCTCTGGAAACACCATATATTTT. This encodes CASRGGLSGNTIYF.

V and J are TRBV3-1 and TRBJ1-2; D is unresolved. CDR3 length: 18 residues. Trimming pared 1 base from V and 4 bases from J, leaving 22 bases between. Per germline, CDR1 LGHDT and CDR2 YNNKEL (reference sequence). Written as DNA, the CDR3 is TGTGCCAGCAGCCAAGCTGCGCCAGGCGGACTTATTGGCTATGGCTACACCTTC. Translation gives CASSQAAPGGLIGYGYTF. The variable domain in full, with the rest retrieved from reference TRBV3-1 and TRBJ1-2, is DTAVSQTPKYLVTQMGNDKSIKCEQNLGHDTMYWYKQDSKKFLKIMFSYNNKELIINETVPNRFSPKSPDKAHLNLHINSLELGDSAVYFCASSQAAPGGLIGYGYTFGSGTRLTVV.

Regarding this clonotype: A much larger clone differs from this one at a single base, so this may be a read error. The CDR3 does not end in the conserved phenylalanine or tryptophan, so this is likely a read error. The rearrangement links TRBV20-1 to TRBJ1-1; no definite D call. CDR1 and CDR2 from the germline V gene are DFQATT and SNEGSKA (reference sequence). V lost 3 bases and J 4 bases, leaving 9 bases between the germline ends. The CDR3 is 12 amino acids. In DNA form, the CDR3 reads TGCAGTGCTAGCGTATCGGGCACTGAAGCTTTCTCT. The encoded protein is CSASVSGTEAFS.

This clonotype was seen repeatedly, ten times or more. The V gene is TRBV12-3 or TRBV12-4, the J gene TRBJ1-6; a weak D match, TRBD1 (5 bases). The CDR3 totals 14 residues. Between the trimmed V and J ends, which lost 2 bases and 10 bases, there was a span of 12 bases. CDR3 loop: CASSLRGDGSPLHF. In DNA, the CDR3 is TGTGCCAGCAGTTTAAGAGGGGACGGATCACCCCTCCACTTT.

In this sample, this clonotype turned up many times. This rearrangement joins TRBV7-9 to TRBJ1-2; D remains unclear. CDR3 length equals 12 residues. Germline-derived CDR1 and CDR2 are SEHNR and FQNEAQ (reference sequence). The germline V and J ends were trimmed by 2 bases and 4 bases, with 5 bases remaining between them. The CDR3 DNA sequence: TGTGCCAGCAGCTTACCGTCCTATGGCTACACCTTC. Translation: CASSLPSYGYTF.